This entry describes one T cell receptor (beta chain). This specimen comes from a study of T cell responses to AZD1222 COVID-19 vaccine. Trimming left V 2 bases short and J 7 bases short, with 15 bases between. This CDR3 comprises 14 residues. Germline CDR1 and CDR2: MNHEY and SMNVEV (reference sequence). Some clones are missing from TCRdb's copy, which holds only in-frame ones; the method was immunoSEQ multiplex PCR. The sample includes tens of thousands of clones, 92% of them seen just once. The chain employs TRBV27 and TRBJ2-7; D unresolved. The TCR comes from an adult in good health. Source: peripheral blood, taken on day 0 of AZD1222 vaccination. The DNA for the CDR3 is TGTGCCAGCAGTTTAAACGAGGTCCTAAGGGAGCAGTACTTC. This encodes CASSLNEVLREQYF.